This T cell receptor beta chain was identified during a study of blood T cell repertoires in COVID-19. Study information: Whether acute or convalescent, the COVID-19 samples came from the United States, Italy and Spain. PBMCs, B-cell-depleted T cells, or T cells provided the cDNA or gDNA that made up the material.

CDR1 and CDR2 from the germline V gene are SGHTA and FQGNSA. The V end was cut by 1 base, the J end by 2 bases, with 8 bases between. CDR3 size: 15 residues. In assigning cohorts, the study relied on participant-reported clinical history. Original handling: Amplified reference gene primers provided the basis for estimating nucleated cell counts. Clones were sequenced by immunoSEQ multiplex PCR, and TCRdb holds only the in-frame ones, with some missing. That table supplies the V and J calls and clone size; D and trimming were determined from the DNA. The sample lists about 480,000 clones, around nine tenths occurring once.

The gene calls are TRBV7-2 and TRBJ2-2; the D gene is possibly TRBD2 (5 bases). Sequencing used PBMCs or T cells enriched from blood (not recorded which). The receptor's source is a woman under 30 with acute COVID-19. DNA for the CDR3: TGTGCCAGCAGCTTAGGGACTTTTAACACCGGGGAGCTGTTTTTT. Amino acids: CASSLGTFNTGELFF. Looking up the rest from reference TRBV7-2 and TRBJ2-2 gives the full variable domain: GAGVSQSPSNKVTEKGKDVELRCDPISGHTALYWYRQSLGQGLEFLIYFQGNSAPDKSGLPSDRFSAERTGGSVSTLTIQRTQQEDSAVYLCASSLGTFNTGELFFGEGSRLTVL.